This T cell receptor (beta chain) originates from a study of long-term antiretroviral therapy in people with HIV. CDR3 length: 13 residues. Germline CDR1 reads SGDLS; CDR2 reads YYNGEE. Unmatched junction bases numbered 7, after V lost 4 bases and J lost 7 bases. Survey-level resolution applied to immunoSEQ assay v3.0. The protocol was immunoSEQ multiplex PCR, while the TCRdb copy is restricted to in-frame clones and leaves out a portion. The sample shows about 29,000 clones, 82% of them seen only once. The chain is built from TRBV9 and TRBJ2-7, with 8 bases that match TRBD1. The material sequenced was unsorted PBMCs, taken 2.9 years after starting antiretroviral therapy. This clonotype originated in a man in his forties or fifties with HIV. CDR3 bases: TGTGCCAGCAGCCACCGACAGGGGTGGGAGCAGTACTTC. It yields the protein CASSHRQGWEQYF.